This T cell receptor beta chain was documented in a study of control samples from healthy donors and cancer patients. Sequenced by immunoSEQ multiplex PCR; TCRdb stores in-frame clones only, minus some. The table records more than 120,000 clones, around 92% of them present only once. Per germline, CDR1 SGHRS and CDR2 YFSETQ. The CDR3 sequence is 16 residues long. Trimming took 4 bases from V and 5 from J, leaving 19 bases between them. This chain joins TRBV5-1 and TRBJ1-5, with D possibly being TRBD1 (6 bases). The source is a man between 25 and 39 years old in good health. Sequenced material: blood. CDR3 DNA: TGCGCCAGCAGCCTCCTTCCAGGGGATACGGATCAGCCCCAGCATTTT. The encoded protein is CASSLLPGDTDQPQHF.